This T cell receptor (beta chain) is drawn from a study of regulatory T cells in long-lasting Graves disease. Study at large: Under 3 months of antithyroid drugs had been taken by newly diagnosed Graves' patients.

In this sample, this clonotype turned up a few times. Library construction for TCR beta used iRepertoire HTBI primers and Arm-PCR of CDR3 regions. How the authors handled the data: Sequenced samples collectively carried 62 TRBV and 14 TRBJ segments. TCRdb independently ran MiXCR on the multiplex PCR reads; one entry per CDR3 protein. TCRdb, not the original authors, processed these V and J calls. The table records more than 450,000 distinct CDR3 sequences, 12% of them present only once. V lost 8 bases and J 6 bases, leaving 17 bases between the germline ends. The CDR3 is 14 amino acids. From germline, CDR1 is MGHRA and CDR2 YSYEKL. Time point indicated: newly diagnosed GD, antithyroid drugs for less than 3 months. From PBMCs, RNA was extracted and then used to make the TCR library. The same sample was also studied in work on T cells in Graves' hyperthyroidism and ophthalmopathy.

The specimen was peripheral blood mononuclear cells (PBMCs), collected at new diagnosis, from a patient treated with antithyroid drugs. This TCR came from a woman under 40 with Graves disease. The V gene is TRBV4-1, the J gene TRBJ2-1; D not resolved. This chain's CDR3 is CASSRTSLSNEQFF. CDR3 DNA: TGCGCCAGCTCTCGGACGAGTTTATCCAATGAGCAGTTCTTC.